This T cell receptor beta chain was observed in a study of cytomegalovirus exposure and HLA in healthy donors. Study as a whole: As released early, the data held about 85 million unique TCRs from HLA-typed donors.

The CDR3 has 15 amino acids. Germline CDR1 LNHDA, CDR2 SQIVND (reference sequence). Trimming took 7 bases from V and 1 from J; bases not matched to a gene: 8. The study's findings and limits: Later, TCR association rates were found to vary by HLA locus, highest for DRB1 and lowest for HLA-C. The authors later found HLA-associated TCR beta chains more clonally expanded than equally common others. Most TCR beta V segments were productive about 87% or about 30% of the time in an earlier analysis.

PCR employed 60 Vbeta and 13 Jbeta primers. Assay used: immunoSEQ multiplex PCR; TCRdb lists only in-frame clones, some missing. The sample holds 150,000 to 200,000 clones; approximately 70% are singletons and the top ten take less than 8.5%. Comments on this clone: No antigen is known for it.

The sequence derives from a man in his forties in good health and CMV-seropositive. V usage is TRBV19 and J usage is TRBJ1-1, with 8 positions matching TRBD1. Sequenced: PBMCs. This chain's CDR3 is CASNDYGTGNTEAFF. The CDR3 DNA is TGTGCCAGTAACGATTACGGGACAGGGAACACTGAAGCTTTCTTT. The whole variable domain, filled in from reference TRBV19 and TRBJ1-1, reads DGGITQSPKYLFRKEGQNVTLSCEQNLNHDAMYWYRQDPGQGLRLIYYSQIVNDFQKGDIAEGYSVSREKKESFPLTVTSAQKNPTAFYLCASNDYGTGNTEAFFGQGTRLTVV.